These T cell receptor beta chains were read from a single sample in a study of a mutant IDH1 vaccine in newly diagnosed glioma. Profiling relied on immunoSEQ multiplex PCR, and the TCRdb table lists in-frame clones only, not all of them. The table has tens of thousands of clones, 70% to 90% seen once. Their antigens are not known. The sample was PBMCs, taken from a glioma patient whose treatment included an IDH1 peptide vaccine. The receptor set was obtained from a man aged 40-49 years with glioma. CDR3s include the opening cysteine and the closing phenylalanine or tryptophan. A D gene is named only where the DNA matches it firmly. A clone size is listed for some rows: how often the clone was seen (once, few, many), or a class if it is expanded.

>TRBV14|medium-sized|TRBD2|TRBJ2-2
TGTGCCAGCAGCCACCTAGCGGGGGCGAACACCGGGGAGCTGTTTTTT
CASSHLAGANTGELFF
>TRBV11-3|once|NA|TRBJ2-1
TGTGCCAGCAGCCGCGGGTCAGCGGGTGAGCAGTTCTTC
CASSRGSAGEQFF
>TRBV2|few|TRBD1|TRBJ1-1
TGTGCCAGCGGGACAGGGGTCACTGAAGCTTTCTTT
CASGTGVTEAFF
>TRBV11-2|NA|NA|TRBJ2-7
TGTGCCAGCAGCCCAACGCTAACCTACGAGCAGTACTTC
CASSPTLTYEQYF
>TRBV11-1|NA|NA|TRBJ2-7
TGTGCCAGCAGCTTATCTAGGAACTCCTACGAGCAGTACTTC
CASSLSRNSYEQYF
>TRBV14|few|TRBD1|TRBJ1-4
TGTGCCAGCAGCCCACAGGGGGCTCGAGAAAAACTGTTTTTT
CASSPQGAREKLFF
>TRBV15|few|NA|TRBJ1-1
TGTGCCACCAGCAGAGATTCCCAGGGAGGAACTGAAGCTTTCTTT
CATSRDSQGGTEAFF
>TRBV2|NA|NA|TRBJ1-2
TGTGCCAGCAGGGTAGGAGGAGGGGGCTATGGCTACACCTTC
CASRVGGGGYGYTF
>TRBV19|NA|NA|TRBJ2-5
TGTGCCAGTAGTATCGGGACCTCAATGGGAGAGACCCAGTACTTC
CASSIGTSMGETQYF
>TRBV9|NA|TRBD1|TRBJ1-1
TGTGCCAGCAGCGAGACAGGGGTAGGAGGGGCTTTCTTT
CASSETGVGGAFF
>TRBV5-1|NA|NA|TRBJ2-1
TGCGCCAGCAGCTTGGACCTAGTTACCTACAATGAGCAGTTCTTC
CASSLDLVTYNEQFF
>TRBV2|NA|NA|TRBJ2-2
TGTGCCAGCAGTGAAGTTGGGGTTGAGACCGGGGAGCTGTTTTTT
CASSEVGVETGELFF
>TRBV7-8|NA|TRBD2|TRBJ2-1
TGTGCCAGCAGCCAGAATCTAGCGGGAGAAGTCTACAATGAGCAGTTCTTC
CASSQNLAGEVYNEQFF
>TRBV14|NA|NA|TRBJ2-1
TGTGCCAGCAGCCAATTTGACAACTACTACTACAATGAGCAGTTCTTC
CASSQFDNYYYNEQFF
>TRBV11-2|NA|NA|TRBJ1-2
TGTGCCAGCAGCTTAGAGTGGGGGTATGGCTACACCTTC
CASSLEWGYGYTF
>TRBV27|once|TRBD2|TRBJ2-7
TGTGCCAGCAGTGATAGCGGGAGGGCCATCTACGAGCAGTACTTC
CASSDSGRAIYEQYF
>TRBV4-1|once|NA|TRBJ2-1
TGCGCCAGCAGCCAAGCCGCGACGGACTACAATGAGCAGTTCTTC
CASSQAATDYNEQFF
>TRBV7-7|NA|NA|TRBJ2-3
TGTGCTAGCAGCTTATCTCCCCAATCAGATACGCAGTATTTT
CASSLSPQSDTQYF
>TRBV28|NA|NA|TRBJ2-1
TGTGCCAGCCACGGGACTTTCACGAATGAGCAGTTCTTC
CASHGTFTNEQFF
>TRBV10-1|NA|NA|TRBJ1-5
TGCGCCAGCAGGGGGCAGCCCCAGCATTTT
CASRGQPQHF
>TRBV4-3|once|NA|TRBJ2-6
TGCGCCAGCAGCCACGAAGGGGGGGCGGGGGCCAACGTCCTGACTTTC
CASSHEGGAGANVLTF
>TRBV5-1|NA|NA|TRBJ2-6
TGCGCCAGCAGCTTGGGCAACGTCCTGACTTTC
CASSLGNVLTF
>TRBV4-1|NA|TRBD1|TRBJ2-5
TGCGCCAGCAGCCCGACAGGGTCCGGGGAGACCCAGTACTTC
CASSPTGSGETQYF
>TRBV9|once|NA|TRBJ1-5
TGTGCCAGCAACGAAAGGGCACACGGTCAGCCCCAGCATTTT
CASNERAHGQPQHF
>TRBV5-6|NA|TRBD2|TRBJ2-7
TGTGCCAGCAGCTTGCTAGCGGGAGCGGTGAACGAGCAGTACTTC
CASSLLAGAVNEQYF
>TRBV19|NA|NA|TRBJ1-2
TGTGCCAGTAGTAGGAGGGAATCTAACTATGGCTACACCTTC
CASSRRESNYGYTF
>TRBV29-1|NA|TRBD1|TRBJ1-1
TGCAGCGTTGAATCCCAGGGGGGAACTGAAGCTTTCTTT
CSVESQGGTEAFF
>TRBV7-9|NA|NA|TRBJ1-3
TGTGCCATCTCGAAGAACACCGCTCCGACAGTCAACTCTGGAAACACCATATATTTT
CAISKNTAPTVNSGNTIYF